This T cell receptor (beta chain) came from a study of regulatory T cells in long-lasting Graves disease. Across the whole study: The term persistent Graves' disease signified upward of 5 years on antithyroid drugs with positive TSH receptor antibodies.

Library construction for TCR beta used iRepertoire HTBI primers and Arm-PCR of CDR3 regions. TCRdb ran MiXCR on the multiplex PCR reads and lists one entry per CDR3 protein. Of almost 350,000 distinct CDR3 sequences in the sample, around 20% are singletons; the top ten hold 29%. Specified time point: persistent/refractory GD, antithyroid drugs over 5 years with positive TRAb. PBMCs were the source of the RNA used for TCR sequencing. The sample holds many counts of this clonotype. Germline values: CDR1 SNHLY, CDR2 FYNNEI. V was pared by 10 bases and J by 1 base, with 23 bases between. This CDR3 has 17 amino acids.

The source of this sequence is a female donor with Graves disease. The starting material was peripheral blood mononuclear cells (PBMCs), obtained when the disease was refractory, from a patient treated with antithyroid drugs. The chain links TRBV2 to TRBJ2-4; D is tentatively TRBD1 or TRBD2 (5 bases each). The chain's CDR3 is CATSLSGTPWAKNIQYF. The CDR3 DNA follows: TGTGCCACCTCCCTGTCCGGGACCCCCTGGGCCAAAAACATTCAGTACTTC.